A single sample gave rise to the 26 T cell receptor beta chains below, sequenced in a study of cytomegalovirus exposure and HLA in healthy donors. Amplification used 60 Vbeta primers and 13 Jbeta primers. Produced via immunoSEQ multiplex PCR; TCRdb's table is partial and in-frame only. Here the sample spans almost 200,000 clones, roughly 85% being singletons. Sequencing was carried out using PBMCs. These receptors originate from a woman aged 45-65 years in good health and CMV-seronegative.

The chain uses TRBV30 and TRBJ2-3; TRBD2 might be the D (6 bases). V was shortened by 0 bases and J by 3 bases, with 16 bases between the two germline ends. There are 16 residues in the CDR3. CDR1 and CDR2 from the germline V gene are GTSNPN and SVGIG (reference sequence). The CDR3, as DNA: TGTGCCTGGAGTGTACGGGCGGGGCGCGGAACAGATACGCAGTATTTT. This codes for CAWSVRAGRGTDTQYF.

The count of this clone is one. The rearrangement joins TRBV4-1 to TRBJ2-5, with 9 bases matching TRBD2. The V and J ends lost 0 bases and 4 bases, in that order; junction bases with no gene match: 15. The CDR3 extends over 19 amino acids. Germline V gene lookup returns CDR1 MGHRA and CDR2 YSYEKL. The CDR3 DNA sequence: TGCGCCAGCAGCCAAGATCCCCACCATAGCGGGAGAATAGTAGAGACCCAGTACTTC. Its protein is CASSQDPHHSGRIVETQYF.

The chain links TRBV7-2 to TRBJ2-7, with TRBD2 matching 7 bases. CDR1 is SGHTA and CDR2 is FQGNSA in the germline V gene. With V trimmed by 0 bases and J by 5 bases, 10 bases remained unmatched. There are 16 residues in the CDR3. The CDR3 DNA reads TGTGCCAGCAGCTTAGCGTCTAGCGGAGGGCCCCACGAGCAGTACTTC. Its translation is CASSLASSGGPHEQYF. The entire variable domain, with the rest obtained from reference TRBV7-2 and TRBJ2-7, is as follows: GAGVSQSPSNKVTEKGKDVELRCDPISGHTALYWYRQSLGQGLEFLIYFQGNSAPDKSGLPSDRFSAERTGGSVSTLTIQRTQQEDSAVYLCASSLASSGGPHEQYFGPGTRLTVT.

The rearrangement links TRBV4-1 to TRBJ1-6; D is uncertain. The length of the CDR3 is 13 residues. The germline CDR1 and CDR2 sequences are MGHRA and YSYEKL. V dropped 0 bases and J dropped 11 bases, with 8 bases sitting between them. The CDR3 loop reads CASSQEPGTPLHF. The CDR3 DNA reads as TGCGCCAGCAGCCAAGAGCCCGGGACACCCCTCCACTTT.

This clone has a handful of counts. This sample includes further DNA sequences coding for the same CDR3. V is TRBV18 and J is TRBJ1-3, with D uncertain. Germline V gene lookup returns CDR1 KGHSH and CDR2 LQKENI. V lost 3 bases to trimming and J lost 0 bases, with 9 bases between them. There are 15 residues in the CDR3. CDR3 protein: CASSPAPGSGNTIYF. DNA of the CDR3: TGTGCCAGCTCACCCGCACCGGGCTCTGGAAACACCATATATTTT.

This chain links TRBV6-1 with TRBJ2-1; 8 nucleotides line up with TRBD2. Germline V gives CDR1 MNHNS, CDR2 SASEGT. V shed 4 bases and J 0 bases; nucleotides not matched to a gene: 5. CDR3 length: 16 residues. The CDR3 is CASSGLATSSYNEQFF. The CDR3 nucleotides read TGTGCCAGCAGTGGACTAGCGACGAGCTCCTACAATGAGCAGTTCTTC.

The chain links TRBV27 to TRBJ2-7; 9 bases agree with TRBD2. Germline loops: CDR1 MNHEY, CDR2 SMNVEV (reference sequence). V shed 2 bases, J shed 4 bases, and the junction held 6 bases outside the gene matches. The CDR3 length is 15 residues. CDR3 nucleotides: TGTGCCAGCAGTTTAGTCCCGACTAGCGGTTACGAGCAGTACTTC. It yields the protein CASSLVPTSGYEQYF.

This chain uses TRBV6-4 with TRBJ2-5; TRBD2 aligns across 9 bases. CDR3 length: 15 amino acids. Germline assignment: CDR1 MRHNA and CDR2 SNTAGT. The trim removed 5 bases at V and 2 bases at J, leaving 6 bases unmatched. The CDR3 sequence: CASSKTSGSQETQYF. Here the CDR3 DNA reads TGTGCCAGCAGTAAAACTAGCGGGTCACAAGAGACCCAGTACTTC.

J is TRBJ1-5 and V is TRBV27; 7 bases agree with TRBD1. The V and J ends lost 2 bases and 9 bases, in that order; junction bases with no gene match: 4. The CDR3 covers 13 residues. Germline-derived CDR1 and CDR2 are MNHEY and SMNVEV (reference sequence). The DNA for the CDR3 is TGTGCCAGCAGTTTAGGACAGGTTGGGCCCCAGCATTTT. As protein: CASSLGQVGPQHF.

The V and J genes are TRBV9 and TRBJ1-4, with 10 bases that match TRBD1. CDR1 and CDR2 from the germline V gene are SGDLS and YYNGEE. The ends lost 4 bases at V and 5 bases at J; junction bases unmatched: 5. CDR3 length equals 15 residues. For the CDR3, the DNA is TGTGCCAGCAGCTCTCCGGGACAGGGGAATGAAAAACTGTTTTTT. It encodes CASSSPGQGNEKLFF.

The rearrangement links TRBV19 to TRBJ2-1; TRBD2 matches 11 bases. J lost 6 bases, V lost 7 bases, and 5 bases had no gene match. CDR1 is LNHDA, CDR2 SQIVND, per germline (reference sequence). This CDR3 is 14 amino acids long. The CDR3 here is CASTLAGGSNEQFF. In DNA, the CDR3 is TGTGCCAGTACCCTAGCGGGAGGTTCCAATGAGCAGTTCTTC.

This rearrangement joins TRBV14 to TRBJ2-1; the match to TRBD2 covers 9 bases. This CDR3 spans 13 amino acids. Germline V gene lookup returns CDR1 SGHDN and CDR2 FVKESK. Trimming at V came to 9 bases and at J to 6 bases, leaving 6 bases not matched to a gene. In nucleotides, the CDR3 is TGTGCCAGGGCCAAACTAGCGGGCAATGAGCAGTTCTTC. It codes for CARAKLAGNEQFF.

This chain uses TRBV5-1 with TRBJ2-2; 8 bases map to TRBD2. The junction had 0 bases not matched to a gene; V was cut back by 4 bases and J by 1 base. Germline V lookup: CDR1 SGHRS, CDR2 YFSETQ. The CDR3 loop spans 14 amino acids. The CDR3 DNA is TGCGCCAGCAGCCGGGGGGGGAACACCGGGGAGCTGTTTTTT. This sequence encodes CASSRGGNTGELFF.

This clone occurred once. The junction shows a germline mismatch at one end, possibly a read error. The rearrangement uses TRBV7-9 and TRBJ2-2, with a tentative D call TRBD1 (7 bases). The length of the CDR3 is 14 residues. CDR1 SEHNR and CDR2 FQNEAQ come from the germline V gene (reference sequence). The CDR3 DNA is TGTTCCAGCAGCAGACAGGGAGGCACCGGGGAGCTGTTTTTT. Residues: CSSSRQGGTGELFF. Based on the CDR3 plus reference TRBV7-9 and TRBJ2-2, the full variable domain is DTGVSQNPRHKITKRGQNVTFRCDPISEHNRLYWYRQTLGQGPEFLTYFQNEAQLEKSRLLSDRFSAERPKGSFSTLEIQRTEQGDSAMYLCSSSRQGGTGELFFGEGSRLTVL.

This clone has only a few counts. V is TRBV5-1 and J is TRBJ2-2; 14 bases line up with TRBD2. Per the germline V gene, CDR1 is SGHRS and CDR2 is YFSETQ. V dropped 1 base and J dropped 3; count of bases not matched to a gene: 8. CDR3 size: 19 residues. Here the CDR3 reads CASSLTTGTSGRYTGELFF. DNA for the CDR3: TGCGCCAGCAGCTTGACAACCGGGACTAGCGGGAGATACACCGGGGAGCTGTTTTTT.

V is TRBV10-3 and J is TRBJ2-7, with D maybe TRBD2 (6 bases). Trimming removed 0 bases from V and 3 bases from J, with 12 bases in between. The length of the CDR3 is 15 residues. CDR1 ENHRY and CDR2 SYGVKD come from the germline V gene. CDR3 sequence: CAISESWRDNYEQYF. Here the CDR3 DNA reads TGTGCCATCAGTGAGTCTTGGAGGGATAACTACGAGCAGTACTTC.

CDR3 amino acids: CASSEGAVSYNSPLHF. For the CDR3, the DNA is TGTGCCAGCAGTGAAGGGGCAGTCTCCTATAATTCACCCCTCCACTTT. The chain recombines TRBV6-1 with TRBJ1-6; D is ambiguous. CDR3 length equals 16 residues. Deletions cut 1 base from V and 0 bases from J, with 7 bases between. Germline CDR1 MNHNS, CDR2 SASEGT.

This chain joins TRBV9 and TRBJ2-3; D gene ambiguous. Germline-derived CDR1 and CDR2 are SGDLS and YYNGEE. Trimming cost V 5 bases and J 2 bases, with 12 bases left between them. This CDR3 is 14 amino acids long. The CDR3 coding sequence is TGTGCCAGCAGTGCTACCCTTTCCACAGATACGCAGTATTTT. Protein sequence: CASSATLSTDTQYF.

J is TRBJ2-3 and V is TRBV5-1; D gene unclear. In germline, CDR1 is SGHRS, CDR2 YFSETQ. This CDR3 has 15 amino acids. V lost 0 bases and J lost 1, with 9 bases in between. The CDR3: CASSLGGGGTDTQYF. The CDR3 DNA sequence: TGCGCCAGCAGCTTGGGTGGCGGAGGCACAGATACGCAGTATTTT.

This sequence joins TRBV10-3 and TRBJ1-3, with unresolved D. The germline V and J ends were trimmed by 6 bases and 0 bases, with 3 bases remaining between them. The CDR3 has 12 residues. Germline CDR1 and CDR2: ENHRY and SYGVKD. In DNA form, the CDR3 reads TGTGCCATCAGCCTCTCTGGAAACACCATATATTTT. Protein sequence: CAISLSGNTIYF.

For the CDR3, the DNA is TGCAGCGTTGTGAGCGGGAGGCAACTTGGCACAGATACGCAGTATTTT. Residues: CSVVSGRQLGTDTQYF. The chain carries TRBV29-1 and TRBJ2-3, with 9 bases aligning to TRBD2. V dropped 4 bases and J dropped 1; count of bases not matched to a gene: 9. Per the germline V gene, CDR1 is SQVTM and CDR2 is ANQGSEA. The CDR3 length is 16 residues.

The chain uses TRBV18 and TRBJ2-2, with D hard to call. The V end lost 2 bases, the J end lost 3 bases, and 10 bases lay between the germline ends. The CDR3 extends over 15 amino acids. Germline values: CDR1 KGHSH, CDR2 LQKENI. The CDR3 loop reads CASSPIGGYTGELFF. The CDR3 DNA sequence: TGTGCCAGCTCACCAATCGGCGGATACACCGGGGAGCTGTTTTTT.

The chain carries TRBV6-4 and TRBJ2-6; TRBD1 is a possible D gene (6 bases). The CDR3 is made up of 15 amino acids. V lost 5 bases and J 4 bases, leaving 12 bases between the germline ends. CDR1 and CDR2 (germline): MRHNA, SNTAGT. CDR3 protein: CASSIQGGGANVLTF. The CDR3, as DNA: TGTGCCAGCAGTATACAGGGTGGCGGGGCCAACGTCCTGACTTTC.

V and J are TRBV28 and TRBJ1-2; 7 positions agree with TRBD1. Per germline, CDR1 MDHEN and CDR2 SYDVKM. CDR3 length: 13 amino acids. V was pared by 7 bases and J by 7 bases, with 9 bases of the junction left unmatched. The CDR3 sequence is CASTLTGDGGYTF. CDR3 nucleotides: TGTGCCAGCACGTTAACAGGGGATGGTGGCTACACCTTC.

The rearrangement links TRBV7-6 to TRBJ1-5, with unresolved D. Trimming shortened V by 4 bases and J by 3 bases, and 7 bases separated the two germline ends. The CDR3 spans 13 residues. CDR1 and CDR2 (germline): SGHVS, FNYEAQ. CDR3 amino acids: CASSSGFNQPQHF. In DNA form, the CDR3 reads TGTGCCAGCAGCTCTGGCTTCAATCAGCCCCAGCATTTT.

The chain links TRBV7-9 to TRBJ1-2; possible D gene TRBD1, 6 bases. Trimming shortened V by 3 bases and J by 4 bases, and 15 bases separated the two germline ends. The CDR3 runs 15 residues. Germline V lookup: CDR1 SEHNR, CDR2 FQNEAQ (reference sequence). The CDR3 coding sequence is TGTGCCAGCAGCTTCCCCGACAGGAGCAGCTATGGCTACACCTTC. Amino acids: CASSFPDRSSYGYTF.